This TCR beta chain was documented in a study of blood T cell repertoires in COVID-19. Per the authors' pipeline: Quantification of nucleated cells was approximated via reference gene primer amplification. Some clones are missing from TCRdb's copy, which holds only in-frame ones; the method was immunoSEQ multiplex PCR. The V and J calls and the clone size are those of that table, but D and trimming were determined from the DNA. The repertoire holds about 62,000 clones, with 92% as singletons. The length of the CDR3 is 16 residues. After removal of 1 base from V and 4 bases from J, the junction contained 9 bases not matched to a gene. From germline, CDR1 is MNHEY and CDR2 SMNVEV (reference sequence).

V usage is TRBV27 and J usage is TRBJ1-1; 7 bases agree with TRBD1. This sequence originates from a human donor in a cohort sampled during active COVID-19. Specimen: peripheral blood. The CDR3 nucleotides are TGTGCCAGCAGTTTATTAAGAGCAGGGGGGACCACTGAAGCTTTCTTT. Encoded protein: CASSLLRAGGTTEAFF.